The source of this TCR beta chain is a study of blood T cell repertoires in COVID-19. Study background: Samples of COVID-19 (acute and convalescent) were obtained from the United States, Italy and Spain. In each case, the material was cDNA or gDNA derived from T cells, B-cell-depleted T cells, or PBMCs.

This clone was counted once. CDR3 size: 15 residues. V lost 4 bases and J lost 3; bases outside the gene matches: 8. The V gene's germline CDR1 is SGHNT and CDR2 YYREEE (reference sequence). TCRdb's copy holds only in-frame clones and misses some; the assay was immunoSEQ multiplex PCR. Of 100,000 or so clones listed, 80% to 90% are singletons. The chain has TRBV5-4 and TRBJ2-7; 9 positions agree with TRBD1. This TCR came from a human donor in a cohort sampled during active COVID-19. Source material: peripheral blood. CDR3 region: CASSAGQGPNYEQYF. CDR3 nucleotide sequence: TGTGCCAGCAGCGCGGGACAGGGACCTAACTACGAGCAGTACTTC.